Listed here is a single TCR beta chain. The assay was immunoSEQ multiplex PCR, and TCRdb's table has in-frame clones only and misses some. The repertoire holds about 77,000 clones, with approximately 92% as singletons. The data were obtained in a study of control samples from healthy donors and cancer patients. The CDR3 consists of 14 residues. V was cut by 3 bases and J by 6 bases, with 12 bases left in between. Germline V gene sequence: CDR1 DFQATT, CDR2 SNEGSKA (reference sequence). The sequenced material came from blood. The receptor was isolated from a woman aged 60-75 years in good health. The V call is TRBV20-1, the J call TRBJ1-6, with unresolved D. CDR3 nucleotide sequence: TGCAGTGCTAGTGAGCCGGCGGGTAATTCACCCCTCCACTTT. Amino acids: CSASEPAGNSPLHF.